This TCR beta chain was identified in a study of OX40 agonist ivuxolimab in advanced cancers. Overall study context: Intravenous ivuxolimab was administered to patients every 2 weeks at 0.01 to 10 mg/kg.

With regard to this clone: Its antigen is unidentified.

Study results and limitations: A proportion of nonresponders additionally exhibited low normalized T-cell clonal expansion. The mean number of expanded clones was higher in CD8+ T cells than in CD4+.

Libraries were prepared by immunoSEQ multiplex PCR; TCRdb keeps only in-frame clonotypes and omits some of them. The table includes around 95,000 clones, 90% to 95% detected once. The CDR3 runs to 14 residues. CDR1 is SGHTS and CDR2 is YDEGEE in the germline V gene. V was pared by 1 base and J by 9 bases, with 15 bases between. The chain recombines TRBV5-8 with TRBJ2-3; perhaps D is TRBD1 or TRBD2 (5 bases each). This specimen was CD4+ or CD8+ T cells sorted from blood, taken in a trial of the OX40 agonist ivuxolimab. The receptor's source is an adult with an advanced solid tumor such as melanoma, head and neck, liver or kidney cancer. The CDR3 here is CASSLTGYEGTQYF. The DNA of the CDR3 is TGTGCCAGCAGCTTGACCGGATATGAGGGGACGCAGTATTTT.